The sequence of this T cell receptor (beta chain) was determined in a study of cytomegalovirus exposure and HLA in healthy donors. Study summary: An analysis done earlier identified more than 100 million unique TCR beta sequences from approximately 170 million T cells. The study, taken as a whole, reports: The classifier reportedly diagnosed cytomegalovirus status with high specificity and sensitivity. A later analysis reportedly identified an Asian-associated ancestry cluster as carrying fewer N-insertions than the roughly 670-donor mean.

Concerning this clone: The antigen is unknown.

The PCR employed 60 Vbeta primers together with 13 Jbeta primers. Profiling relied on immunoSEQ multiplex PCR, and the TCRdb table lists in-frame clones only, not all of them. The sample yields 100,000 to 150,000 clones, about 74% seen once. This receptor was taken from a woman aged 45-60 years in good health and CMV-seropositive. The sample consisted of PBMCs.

CDR3 residues: CATQTSGGYEQYF. In DNA, the CDR3 is TGTGCCACTCAGACTAGCGGGGGATACGAGCAGTACTTC. The chain joins TRBV6-6 to TRBJ2-7, with 12 bases aligning to TRBD2. There are 13 residues in the CDR3. J lost 4 bases, V lost 10 bases, and 5 bases had no gene match. Germline assignment: CDR1 MNHNY and CDR2 SVGAGI (reference sequence).